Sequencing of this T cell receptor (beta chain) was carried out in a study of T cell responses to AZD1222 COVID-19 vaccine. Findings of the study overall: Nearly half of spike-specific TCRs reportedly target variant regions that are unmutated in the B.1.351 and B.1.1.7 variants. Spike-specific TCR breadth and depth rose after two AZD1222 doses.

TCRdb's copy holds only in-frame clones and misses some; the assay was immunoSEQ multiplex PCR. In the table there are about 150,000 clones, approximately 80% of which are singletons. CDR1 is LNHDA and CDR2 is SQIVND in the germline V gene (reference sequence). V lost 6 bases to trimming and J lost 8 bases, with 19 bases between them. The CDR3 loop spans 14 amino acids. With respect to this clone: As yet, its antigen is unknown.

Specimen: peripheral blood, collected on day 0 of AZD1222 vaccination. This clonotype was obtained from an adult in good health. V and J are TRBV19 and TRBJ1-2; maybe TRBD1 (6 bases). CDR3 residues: CASSPLISGTGYTF. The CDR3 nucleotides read TGTGCCAGTAGCCCCCTAATTAGTGGGACAGGCTACACCTTC.